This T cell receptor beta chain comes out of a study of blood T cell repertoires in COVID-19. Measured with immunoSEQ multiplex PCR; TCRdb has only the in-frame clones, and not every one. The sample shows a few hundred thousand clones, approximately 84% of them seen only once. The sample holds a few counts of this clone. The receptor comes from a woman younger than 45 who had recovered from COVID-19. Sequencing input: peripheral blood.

The CDR3 loop reads CASSYSGNTYEQYF. DNA for the CDR3: TGTGCCAGCAGCTACAGCGGGAACACCTACGAGCAGTACTTC. The rearrangement links TRBV7-9 to TRBJ2-7, with TRBD2 matching 7 bases. The CDR3 length is 14 residues. Looked up from germline, CDR1 is SEHNR and CDR2 is FQNEAQ (reference sequence). V lost 4 bases, J lost 2 bases, and 5 bases stayed unmatched.